This TCR beta chain is drawn from a study of shared clonotypes between healthy human individuals. The CDR3 has 15 residues. The V end lost 2 bases, the J end lost 2 bases, and 12 bases lay between the germline ends. Germline values: CDR1 SGHTA, CDR2 FQGTGA. Sequenced by immunoSEQ multiplex PCR; TCRdb stores in-frame clones only, minus some. The sample lists 520,000 or so clones; 79% were seen once. With unsorted samples, genomic DNA was obtained from some 100 million PBMCs. Sequenced material: PBMCs. This TCR derives from a woman aged 40 to 50 in good health. Some clones in this sample may be carry-over from other donors' samples. This chain joins TRBV7-3 and TRBJ2-5; tentatively, D is TRBD2 (6 bases). CDR3 sequence (DNA): TGTGCCAGCAGCTTAGGTGGCGGGATTCAAGAGACCCAGTACTTC. Translation: CASSLGGGIQETQYF.